Included here is one TCR beta chain sequence, with context. This sample stems from a study of blood T cell repertoires in COVID-19. Study information: Material from acute and convalescent COVID-19 was sourced from the United States, Italy and Spain.

Under the authors' procedure: Reference gene primer amplification yielded estimated nucleated cell counts. TCRdb keeps only in-frame clones here, not all; method: immunoSEQ multiplex PCR. D and trimming come from the DNA, and the V and J calls and clone size come from that table. The table has around 450,000 clones, around 89% seen once. The CDR3 contains 16 residues. Trimming took off 1 base at V and 4 bases at J, with 14 bases between the two ends. From germline, CDR1 is SGHRS and CDR2 YFSETQ. J is TRBJ1-4 and V is TRBV5-1; D may be TRBD1 (6 bases). Sequencing was carried out using peripheral blood. This TCR derives from a woman under 40 with acute or convalescent COVID-19. The CDR3 reads CASSLSLQGGNEKLFF. In nucleotides, the CDR3 is TGCGCCAGCAGCTTGAGCCTACAGGGTGGTAATGAAAAACTGTTTTTT. The full variable domain, completed using reference TRBV5-1 and TRBJ1-4, is KAGVTQTPRYLIKTRGQQVTLSCSPISGHRSVSWYQQTPGQGLQFLFEYFSETQRNKGNFPGRFSGRQFSNSRSEMNVSTLELGDSALYLCASSLSLQGGNEKLFFGSGTQLSVL.